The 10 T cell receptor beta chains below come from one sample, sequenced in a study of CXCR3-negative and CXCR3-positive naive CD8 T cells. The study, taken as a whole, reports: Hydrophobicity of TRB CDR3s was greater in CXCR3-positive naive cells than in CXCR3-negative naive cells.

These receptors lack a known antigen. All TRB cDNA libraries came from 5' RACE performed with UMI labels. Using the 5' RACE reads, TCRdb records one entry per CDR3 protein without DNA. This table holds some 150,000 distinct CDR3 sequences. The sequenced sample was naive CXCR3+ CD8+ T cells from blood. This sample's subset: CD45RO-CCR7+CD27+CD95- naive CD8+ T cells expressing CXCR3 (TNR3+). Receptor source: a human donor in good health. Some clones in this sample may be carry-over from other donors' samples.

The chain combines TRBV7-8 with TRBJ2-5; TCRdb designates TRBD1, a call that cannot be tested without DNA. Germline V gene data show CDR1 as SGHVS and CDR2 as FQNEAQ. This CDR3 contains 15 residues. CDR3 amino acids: CASSSVEDSGGTQYF.

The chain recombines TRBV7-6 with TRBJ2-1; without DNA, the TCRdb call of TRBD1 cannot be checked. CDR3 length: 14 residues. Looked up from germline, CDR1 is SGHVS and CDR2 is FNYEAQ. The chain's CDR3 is CASSPGPDWNEQFF.

The CDR3 loop reads CSARDQSSSRVIDYTF. The chain joins TRBV20-1 to TRBJ1-2. The CDR3 spans 16 residues. Germline V CDR1 and CDR2: DFQATT, SNEGSKA (reference sequence).

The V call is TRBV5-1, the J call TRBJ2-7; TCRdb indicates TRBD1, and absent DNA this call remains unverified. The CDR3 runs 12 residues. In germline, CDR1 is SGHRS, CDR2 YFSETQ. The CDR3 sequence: CASSWGGGEQYF. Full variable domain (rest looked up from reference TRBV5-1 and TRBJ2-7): KAGVTQTPRYLIKTRGQQVTLSCSPISGHRSVSWYQQTPGQGLQFLFEYFSETQRNKGNFPGRFSGRQFSNSRSEMNVSTLELGDSALYLCASSWGGGEQYFGPGTRLTVT.

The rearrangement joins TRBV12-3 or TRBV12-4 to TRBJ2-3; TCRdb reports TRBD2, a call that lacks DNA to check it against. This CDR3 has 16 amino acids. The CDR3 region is CASSFASSGGTDTQYF.

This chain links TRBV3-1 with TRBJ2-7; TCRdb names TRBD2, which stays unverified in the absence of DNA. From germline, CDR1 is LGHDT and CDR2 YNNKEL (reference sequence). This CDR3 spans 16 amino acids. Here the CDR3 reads CASSQNKLAEPGEQYF.

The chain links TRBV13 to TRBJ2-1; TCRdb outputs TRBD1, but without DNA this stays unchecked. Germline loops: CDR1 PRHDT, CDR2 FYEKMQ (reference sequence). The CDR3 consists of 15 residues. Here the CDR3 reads CASSFRQGPYNEQFF.

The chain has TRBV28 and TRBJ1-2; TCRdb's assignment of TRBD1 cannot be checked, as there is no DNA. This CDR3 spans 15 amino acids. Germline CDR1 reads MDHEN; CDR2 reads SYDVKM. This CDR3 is CASASWGDSNYGYTF.

CDR3 protein: CASTSGTGLYEQYF. The chain combines TRBV5-1 with TRBJ2-7; TCRdb's D call of TRBD1 is untestable without DNA. From germline, CDR1 is SGHRS and CDR2 YFSETQ. The CDR3 spans 14 residues. Supplemented by reference TRBV5-1 and TRBJ2-7, the full variable domain reads KAGVTQTPRYLIKTRGQQVTLSCSPISGHRSVSWYQQTPGQGLQFLFEYFSETQRNKGNFPGRFSGRQFSNSRSEMNVSTLELGDSALYLCASTSGTGLYEQYFGPGTRLTVT.

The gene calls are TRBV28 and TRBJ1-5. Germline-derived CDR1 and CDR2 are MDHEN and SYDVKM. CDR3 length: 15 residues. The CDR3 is CASSATLGSNQPQHF.